The text below deals with one TCR beta chain. These data come from a study of blood T cell repertoires in COVID-19. The wider study: Sites in the United States, Italy and Spain provided acute and convalescent COVID-19 samples.

Source study methods: Cell counts per sample came from amplifying reference gene primers. The table came from immunoSEQ multiplex PCR; TCRdb's copy has only in-frame clones and leaves some out. The D gene and trimming were derived from the DNA, and the V and J assignments and clone size from that table. The sample lists 170,000 or so clones; approximately 81% were seen once. The ends were cut back, 4 bases at V and 2 bases at J, with 10 bases in the middle. Per germline, CDR1 MGHRA and CDR2 YSYEKL. The CDR3 contains 14 residues. The rearrangement uses TRBV4-1 and TRBJ2-3; TRBD2 is a possible D gene (6 bases). The sample was peripheral blood. The sequence came from a man aged 18 to 29 with active or convalescent COVID-19. The CDR3 here is CASSPAGYTDTQYF. The CDR3 DNA reads as TGCGCCAGCAGCCCAGCGGGCTACACAGATACGCAGTATTTT.